The sequence of this TCR beta chain was determined in a study of shared clonotypes between healthy human individuals. Study-wide background: Donors, aged 18 to 49, were a couple of women and three men.

This CDR3 spans 13 amino acids. Trimming removed 1 base at V and 11 bases at J, with 12 bases between. The germline CDR1 and CDR2 sequences are KGHSH and LQKENI. Clones were sequenced by immunoSEQ multiplex PCR, and TCRdb holds only the in-frame ones, with some missing. The sample carries 75,000 to 100,000 clones, more than 45% recorded once. This receptor was identified in a woman aged 40 to 49 in good health. Some clones in this sample may be carry-over from other donors' samples. Sequenced material: PBMCs. The V and J genes are TRBV18 and TRBJ2-1; D not certain. The CDR3 DNA follows: TGTGCCAGCTCACCACAGGACCTTCCGCAGCAGTTCTTC. Translation: CASSPQDLPQQFF.